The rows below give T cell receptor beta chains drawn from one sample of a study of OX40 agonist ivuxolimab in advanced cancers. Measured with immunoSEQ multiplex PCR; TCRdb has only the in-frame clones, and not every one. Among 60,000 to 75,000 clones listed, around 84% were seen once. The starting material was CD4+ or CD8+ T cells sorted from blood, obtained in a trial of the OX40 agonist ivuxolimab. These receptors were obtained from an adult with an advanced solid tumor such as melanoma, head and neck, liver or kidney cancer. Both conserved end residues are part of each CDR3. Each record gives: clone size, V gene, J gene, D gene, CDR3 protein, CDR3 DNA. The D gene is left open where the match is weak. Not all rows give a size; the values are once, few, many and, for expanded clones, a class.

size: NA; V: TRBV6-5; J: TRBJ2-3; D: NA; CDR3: CASSGDNADTDTQYF; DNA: TGTGCCAGCAGCGGGGACAACGCCGACACAGATACGCAGTATTTT
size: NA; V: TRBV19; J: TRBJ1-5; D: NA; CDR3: CASSMAGPGTPQHF; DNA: TGTGCCAGTAGTATGGCGGGACCTGGGACTCCCCAGCATTTT
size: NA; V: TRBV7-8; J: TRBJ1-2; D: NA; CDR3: CASSLAPVLYGYTF; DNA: TGTGCCAGCAGCTTAGCACCCGTTCTCTATGGCTACACCTTC
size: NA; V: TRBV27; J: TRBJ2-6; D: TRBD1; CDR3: CASSPGQALSGANVLTF; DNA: TGTGCCAGCAGTCCAGGACAGGCCCTATCTGGGGCCAACGTCCTGACTTTC
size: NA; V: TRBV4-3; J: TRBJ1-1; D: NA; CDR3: CASSHRPWAQAKNTEAFF; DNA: TGCGCCAGCAGCCACCGCCCCTGGGCCCAGGCAAAGAACACTGAAGCTTTCTTT
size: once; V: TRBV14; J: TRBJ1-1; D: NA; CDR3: CASSQARSSQDTEAFF; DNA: TGTGCCAGCAGCCAAGCGAGGTCCTCACAGGACACTGAAGCTTTCTTT
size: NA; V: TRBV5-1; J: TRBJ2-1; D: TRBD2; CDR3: CASSEGLAGVLSNEQFF; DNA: TGCGCCAGCAGCGAGGGACTAGCGGGAGTCTTAAGCAATGAGCAGTTCTTC
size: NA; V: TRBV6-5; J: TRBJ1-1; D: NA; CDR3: CATFPAVNTEAFF; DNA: TGTGCCACCTTCCCGGCAGTGAACACTGAAGCTTTCTTT
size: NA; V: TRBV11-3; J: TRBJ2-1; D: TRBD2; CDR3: CASSFTSAPAHEQFF; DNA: TGTGCCAGCAGCTTTACTAGCGCCCCCGCCCATGAGCAGTTCTTC
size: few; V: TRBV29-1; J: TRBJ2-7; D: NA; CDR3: CSVARGLSSGEQYF; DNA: TGCAGCGTTGCCAGGGGACTAAGCTCGGGCGAGCAGTACTTC
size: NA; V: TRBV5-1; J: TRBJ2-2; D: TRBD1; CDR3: CASSLQNRGRASNTGELFF; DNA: TGCGCCAGCAGCTTGCAAAACAGGGGAAGGGCCTCGAACACCGGGGAGCTGTTTTTT
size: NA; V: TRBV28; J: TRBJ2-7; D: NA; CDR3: CASRNPSEGAEQYF; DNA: TGTGCCAGCAGAAACCCCTCCGAGGGTGCCGAGCAGTACTTC
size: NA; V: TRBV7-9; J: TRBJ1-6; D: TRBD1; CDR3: CASSLGQTLNSPLHF; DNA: TGTGCCAGCAGCTTGGGACAGACACTTAATTCACCCCTCCACTTT
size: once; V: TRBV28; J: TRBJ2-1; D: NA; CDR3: CASSFPGGDEQFF; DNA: TGTGCCAGCAGTTTCCCTGGCGGAGATGAGCAGTTCTTC
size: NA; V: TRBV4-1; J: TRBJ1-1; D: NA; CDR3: CASKWAANTEAFF; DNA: TGCGCCAGCAAATGGGCAGCCAACACTGAAGCTTTCTTT
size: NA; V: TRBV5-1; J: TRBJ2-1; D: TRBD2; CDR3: CASSLKQVGREYYNEQFF; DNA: TGCGCCAGCAGCTTGAAACAGGTCGGGCGGGAGTACTACAATGAGCAGTTCTTC
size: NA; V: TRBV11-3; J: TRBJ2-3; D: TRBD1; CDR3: CASSSGTGGTDTQYF; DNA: TGTGCCAGCAGCTCCGGGACAGGGGGCACAGATACGCAGTATTTT
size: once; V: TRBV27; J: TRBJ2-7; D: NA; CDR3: CASSNWGSVYEQYF; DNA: TGTGCCAGCAGTAACTGGGGATCCGTCTACGAGCAGTACTTC
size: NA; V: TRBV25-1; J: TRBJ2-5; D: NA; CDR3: CASRGDEETQYF; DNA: TGTGCCAGCAGGGGGGACGAAGAGACCCAGTACTTC
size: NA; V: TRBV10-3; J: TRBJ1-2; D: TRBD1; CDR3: CAMAEGQGAYYGYTF; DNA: TGTGCCATGGCCGAGGGACAGGGGGCTTACTATGGCTACACCTTC
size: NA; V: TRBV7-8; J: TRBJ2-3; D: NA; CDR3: CASSARIGGHTQYF; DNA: TGTGCCAGCAGCGCCAGGATAGGCGGGCATACGCAGTATTTT
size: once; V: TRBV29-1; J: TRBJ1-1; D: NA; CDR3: CSAGEPSTEAFF; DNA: TGCAGCGCCGGGGAGCCTTCCACTGAAGCTTTCTTT
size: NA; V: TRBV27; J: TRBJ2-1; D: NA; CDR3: CASSFNRADNEQFF; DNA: TGTGCCAGCAGTTTTAACAGGGCAGACAATGAGCAGTTCTTC
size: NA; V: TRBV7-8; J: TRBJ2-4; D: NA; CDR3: CASSHLREAKNIQYF; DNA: TGTGCCAGCAGCCACCTTAGGGAGGCCAAAAACATTCAGTACTTC
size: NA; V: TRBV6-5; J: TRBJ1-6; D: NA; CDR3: CASSTTGPYNSPLHF; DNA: TGTGCCAGCAGTACCACAGGGCCCTATAATTCACCCCTCCACTTT
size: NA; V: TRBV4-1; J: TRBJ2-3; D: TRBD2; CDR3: CASSQDPPGTSGMGDTQYF; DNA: TGCGCCAGCAGCCAAGATCCACCCGGGACTAGCGGGATGGGAGATACGCAGTATTTT
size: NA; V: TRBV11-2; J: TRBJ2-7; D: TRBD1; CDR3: CASSWDSFYEQYF; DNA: TGTGCCAGCAGCTGGGACAGTTTCTACGAGCAGTACTTC
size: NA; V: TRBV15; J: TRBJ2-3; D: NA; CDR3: CATSRDVVADTQYF; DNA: TGTGCCACCAGCAGAGATGTAGTCGCAGATACGCAGTATTTT
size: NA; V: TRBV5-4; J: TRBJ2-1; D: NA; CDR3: CASSLGDFDYNEQFF; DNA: TGTGCCAGCAGCTTGGGGGACTTCGACTACAATGAGCAGTTCTTC
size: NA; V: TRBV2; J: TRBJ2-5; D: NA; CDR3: CATPGRQADQETQYF; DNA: TGTGCCACCCCTGGGCGGCAGGCGGACCAAGAGACCCAGTACTTC